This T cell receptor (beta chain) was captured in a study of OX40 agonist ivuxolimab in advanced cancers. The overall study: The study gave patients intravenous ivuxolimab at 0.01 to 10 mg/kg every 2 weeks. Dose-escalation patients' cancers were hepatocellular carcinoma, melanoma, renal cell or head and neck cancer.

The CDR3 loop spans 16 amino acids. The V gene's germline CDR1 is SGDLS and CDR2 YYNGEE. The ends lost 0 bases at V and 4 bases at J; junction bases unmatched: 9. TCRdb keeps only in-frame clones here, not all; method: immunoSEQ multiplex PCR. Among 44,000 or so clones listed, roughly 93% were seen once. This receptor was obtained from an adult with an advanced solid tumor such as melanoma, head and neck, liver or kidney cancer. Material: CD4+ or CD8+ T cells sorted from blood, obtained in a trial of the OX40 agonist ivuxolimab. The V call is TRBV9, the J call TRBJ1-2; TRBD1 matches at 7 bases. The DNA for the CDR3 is TGTGCCAGCAGCGTAGAAACGGTAACAGGGGTCTATGGCTACACCTTC. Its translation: CASSVETVTGVYGYTF.